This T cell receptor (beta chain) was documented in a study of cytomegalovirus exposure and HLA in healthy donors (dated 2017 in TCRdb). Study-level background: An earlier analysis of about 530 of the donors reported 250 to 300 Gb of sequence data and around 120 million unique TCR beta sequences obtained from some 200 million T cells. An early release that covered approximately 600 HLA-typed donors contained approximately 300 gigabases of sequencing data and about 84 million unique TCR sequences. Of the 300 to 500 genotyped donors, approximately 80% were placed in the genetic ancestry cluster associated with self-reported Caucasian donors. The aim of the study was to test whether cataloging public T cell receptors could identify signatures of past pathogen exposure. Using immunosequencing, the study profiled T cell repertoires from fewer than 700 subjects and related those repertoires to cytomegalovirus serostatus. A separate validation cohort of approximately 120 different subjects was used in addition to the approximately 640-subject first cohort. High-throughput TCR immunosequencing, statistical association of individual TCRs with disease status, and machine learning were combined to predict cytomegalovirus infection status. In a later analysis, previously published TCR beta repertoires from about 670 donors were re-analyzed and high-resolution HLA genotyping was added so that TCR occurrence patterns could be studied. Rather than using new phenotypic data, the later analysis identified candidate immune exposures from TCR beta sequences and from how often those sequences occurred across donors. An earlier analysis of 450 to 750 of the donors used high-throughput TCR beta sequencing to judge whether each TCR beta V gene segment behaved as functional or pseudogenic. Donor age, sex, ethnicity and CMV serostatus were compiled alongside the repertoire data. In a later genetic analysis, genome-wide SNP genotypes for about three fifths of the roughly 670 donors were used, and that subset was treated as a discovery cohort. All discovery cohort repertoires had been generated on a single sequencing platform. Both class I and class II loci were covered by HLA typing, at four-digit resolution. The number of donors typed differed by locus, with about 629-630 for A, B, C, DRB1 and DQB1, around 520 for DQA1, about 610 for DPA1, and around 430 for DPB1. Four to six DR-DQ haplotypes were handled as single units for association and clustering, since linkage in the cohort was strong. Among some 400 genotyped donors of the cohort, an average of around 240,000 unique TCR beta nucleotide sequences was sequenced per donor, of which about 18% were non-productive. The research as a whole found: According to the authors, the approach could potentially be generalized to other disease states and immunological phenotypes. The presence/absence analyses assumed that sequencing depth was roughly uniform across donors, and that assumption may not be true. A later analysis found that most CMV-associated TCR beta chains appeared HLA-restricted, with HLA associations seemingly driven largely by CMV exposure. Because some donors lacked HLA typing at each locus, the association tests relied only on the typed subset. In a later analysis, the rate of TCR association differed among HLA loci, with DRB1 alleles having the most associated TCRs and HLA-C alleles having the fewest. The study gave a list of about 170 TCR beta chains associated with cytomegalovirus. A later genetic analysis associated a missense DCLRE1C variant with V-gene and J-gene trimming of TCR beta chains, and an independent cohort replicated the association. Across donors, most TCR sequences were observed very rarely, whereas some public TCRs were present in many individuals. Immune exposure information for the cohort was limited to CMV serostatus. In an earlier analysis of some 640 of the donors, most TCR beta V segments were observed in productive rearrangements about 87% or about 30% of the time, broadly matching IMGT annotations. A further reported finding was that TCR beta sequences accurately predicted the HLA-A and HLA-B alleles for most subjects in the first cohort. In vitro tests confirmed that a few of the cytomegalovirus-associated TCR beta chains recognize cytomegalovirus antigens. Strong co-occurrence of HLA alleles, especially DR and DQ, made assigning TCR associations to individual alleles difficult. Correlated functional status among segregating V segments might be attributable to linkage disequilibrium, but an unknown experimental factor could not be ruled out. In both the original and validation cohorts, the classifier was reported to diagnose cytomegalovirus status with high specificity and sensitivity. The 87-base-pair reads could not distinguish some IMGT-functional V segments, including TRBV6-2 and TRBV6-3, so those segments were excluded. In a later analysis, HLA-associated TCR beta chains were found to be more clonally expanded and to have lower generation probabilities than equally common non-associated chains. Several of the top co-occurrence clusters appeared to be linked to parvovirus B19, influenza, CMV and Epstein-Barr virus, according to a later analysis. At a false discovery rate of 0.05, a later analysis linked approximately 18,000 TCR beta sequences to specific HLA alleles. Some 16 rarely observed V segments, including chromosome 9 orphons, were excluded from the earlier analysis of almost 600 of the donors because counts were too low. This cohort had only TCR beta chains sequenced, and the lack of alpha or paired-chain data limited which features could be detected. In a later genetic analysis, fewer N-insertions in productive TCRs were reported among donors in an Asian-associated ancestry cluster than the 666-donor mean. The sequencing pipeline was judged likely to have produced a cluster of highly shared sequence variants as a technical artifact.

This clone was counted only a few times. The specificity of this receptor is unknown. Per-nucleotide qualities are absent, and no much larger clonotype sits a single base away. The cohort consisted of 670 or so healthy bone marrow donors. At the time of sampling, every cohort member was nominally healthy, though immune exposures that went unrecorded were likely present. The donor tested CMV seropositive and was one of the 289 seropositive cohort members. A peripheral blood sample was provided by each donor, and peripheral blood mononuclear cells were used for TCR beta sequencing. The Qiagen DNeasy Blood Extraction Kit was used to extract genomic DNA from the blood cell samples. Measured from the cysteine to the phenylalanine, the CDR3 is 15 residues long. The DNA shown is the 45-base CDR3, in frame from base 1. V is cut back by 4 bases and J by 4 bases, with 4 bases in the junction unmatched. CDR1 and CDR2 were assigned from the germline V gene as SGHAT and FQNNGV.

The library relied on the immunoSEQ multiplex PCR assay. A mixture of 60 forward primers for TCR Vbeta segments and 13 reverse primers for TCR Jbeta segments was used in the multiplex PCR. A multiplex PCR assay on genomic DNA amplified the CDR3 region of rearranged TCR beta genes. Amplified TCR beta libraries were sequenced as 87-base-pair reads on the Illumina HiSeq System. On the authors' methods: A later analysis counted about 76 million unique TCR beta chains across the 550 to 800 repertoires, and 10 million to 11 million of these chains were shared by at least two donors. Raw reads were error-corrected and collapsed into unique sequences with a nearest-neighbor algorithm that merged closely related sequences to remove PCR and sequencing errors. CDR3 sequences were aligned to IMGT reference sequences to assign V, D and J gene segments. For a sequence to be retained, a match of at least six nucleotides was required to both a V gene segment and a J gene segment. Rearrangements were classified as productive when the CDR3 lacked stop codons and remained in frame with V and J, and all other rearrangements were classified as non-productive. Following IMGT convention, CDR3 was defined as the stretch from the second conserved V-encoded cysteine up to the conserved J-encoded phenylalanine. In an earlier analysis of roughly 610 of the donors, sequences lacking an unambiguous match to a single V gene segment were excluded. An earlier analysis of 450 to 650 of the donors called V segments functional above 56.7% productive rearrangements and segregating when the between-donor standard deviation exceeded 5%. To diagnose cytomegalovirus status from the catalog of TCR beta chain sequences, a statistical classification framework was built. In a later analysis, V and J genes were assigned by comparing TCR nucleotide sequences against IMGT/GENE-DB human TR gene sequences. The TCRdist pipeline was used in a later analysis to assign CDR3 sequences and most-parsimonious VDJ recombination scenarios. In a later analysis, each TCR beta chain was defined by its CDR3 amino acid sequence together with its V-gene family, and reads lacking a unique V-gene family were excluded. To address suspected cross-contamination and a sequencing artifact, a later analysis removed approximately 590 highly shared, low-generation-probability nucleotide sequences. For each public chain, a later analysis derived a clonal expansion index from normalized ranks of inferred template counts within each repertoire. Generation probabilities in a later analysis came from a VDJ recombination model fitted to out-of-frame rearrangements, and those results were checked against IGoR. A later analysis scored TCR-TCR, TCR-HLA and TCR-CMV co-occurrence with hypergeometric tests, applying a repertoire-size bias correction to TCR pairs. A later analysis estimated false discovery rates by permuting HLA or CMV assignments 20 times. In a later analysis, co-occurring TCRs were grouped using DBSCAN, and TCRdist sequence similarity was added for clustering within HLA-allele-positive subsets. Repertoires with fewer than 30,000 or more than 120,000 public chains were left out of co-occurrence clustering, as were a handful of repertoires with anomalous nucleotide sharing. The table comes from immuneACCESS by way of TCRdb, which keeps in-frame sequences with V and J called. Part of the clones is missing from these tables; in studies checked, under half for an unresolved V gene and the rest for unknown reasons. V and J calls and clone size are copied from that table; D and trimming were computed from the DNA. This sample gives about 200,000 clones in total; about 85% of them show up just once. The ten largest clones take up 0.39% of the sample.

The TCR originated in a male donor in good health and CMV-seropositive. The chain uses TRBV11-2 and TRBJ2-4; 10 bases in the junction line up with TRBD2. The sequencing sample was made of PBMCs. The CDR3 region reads CASSSGTSAKNIQYF. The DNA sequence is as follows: TGTGCCAGCAGCTCAGGGACTAGCGCTAAAAACATTCAGTACTTC.